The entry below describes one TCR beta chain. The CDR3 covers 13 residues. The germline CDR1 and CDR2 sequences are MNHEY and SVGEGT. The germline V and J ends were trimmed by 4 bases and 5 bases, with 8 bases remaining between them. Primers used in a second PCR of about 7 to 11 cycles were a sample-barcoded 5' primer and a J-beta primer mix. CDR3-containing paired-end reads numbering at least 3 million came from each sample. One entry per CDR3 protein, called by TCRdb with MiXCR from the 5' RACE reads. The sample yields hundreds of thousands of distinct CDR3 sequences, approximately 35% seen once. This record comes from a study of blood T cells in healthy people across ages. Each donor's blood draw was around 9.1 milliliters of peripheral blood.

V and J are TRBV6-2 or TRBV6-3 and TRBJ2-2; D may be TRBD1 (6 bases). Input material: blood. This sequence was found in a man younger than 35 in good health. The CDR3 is CASSWTETGELFF. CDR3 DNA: TGTGCCAGCAGTTGGACAGAAACCGGGGAGCTGTTTTTT.